This TCR beta chain was obtained from a study of CD8 T cells in Susac syndrome (dated by TCRdb to the late 2010s). Notes on the research overall: Of the Susac syndrome patients who were sequenced, more than 5 had clinically active disease and eight or nine were in clinical remission. At the time of blood withdrawal, Susac syndrome patients were either therapy-naive, taking corticosteroids (with some also receiving IVIg), or on IVIg alone. Whether CD8+ T cell activation and differentiation in Susac syndrome was antigen driven was tested using repertoire sequencing. The clonality of the CD8+ T cell repertoire was compared across approximately eleven healthy donors, some 14 Susac syndrome patients and around 16 multiple sclerosis patients. Study-wide findings and limitations: Clonal expansion was observed in Susac syndrome CD8+ repertoires, with the highest expansion in CD8+ TEMRA cells and greater expansion in clinically active than in remitting patients. The study acknowledged that relatively few individuals were included in the TCR sequencing and HLA analysis. Sixteen and five Susac-specific public clones were found in the total CD8+ and CD8+ TEMRA repertoires, respectively.

The cysteine opens and the phenylalanine closes a CDR3 of 16 amino acids. Only the CDR3 DNA is retained, 48 bases long and in frame from the first base. The germline V gene specifies SGHRS as CDR1 and YFSETQ as CDR2. V is pared back by 3 bases and J by 6 bases, with 22 bases lying between the germline termini. High-throughput TCR beta sequencing profiled peripheral blood CD8+ and CD4+ T cells from healthy donors, Susac syndrome patients and multiple sclerosis patients. The Susac syndrome patients fulfilled recently defined diagnostic criteria for either definite or probable disease. Bulk CD8+ and CD4+ T cells were purified by magnetic negative isolation, whereas CD8+ TEMRA cells were enriched by FACS. Blood was drawn into EDTA tubes, processed within 24 hours, and PBMCs were isolated by density gradient centrifugation. PBMCs intended for TCR sequencing were frozen in liquid nitrogen and were later thawed in a 37 degrees C water bath. The sorted or isolated CD4+, CD8+ and CD8+ TEMRA cells had a purity of 90% or higher.

RNA was extracted using the RNeasy kit, and roughly 0.5 to 1 microgram was reverse transcribed with random hexamers. The immunoSEQ multiplex PCR assay, covering 54 Vbeta and 13 Jbeta segments, was used to amplify TCR beta CDR3 regions. To correct PCR amplification bias, a synthetic template baseline was used for both primer optimization and computational correction. The paper's processing steps were these. Reads were annotated to V, D and J genes according to IMGT and were analyzed with immunoSEQ Analyzer, with only productive sequences retained. Clonality was calculated as one minus the Shannon entropy normalized by log2 of the number of productive unique sequences. Public and private clones were assessed among the 100 most prevalent clones of each patient and control. Clones were defined as Susac-specific if absent from the healthy and MS cohorts, from 900 to 1,300 published viral clones and from other ImmuneACCESS disease sequences. Using fastp trimming at Q25 and MiXCR clonotype assembly, TCRdb reanalyzed the public sequencing data and kept in-frame beta chains. Merged by CDR3 protein, the rows form single entries marked with the most common genes and DNA. The V and J calls, along with clone size, are taken from TCRdb and not from the paper's own processing. For this sample there are about 100,000 distinct CDR3 sequences; 95% appear just once. The ten largest clonotypes hold 0.3% of the sample.

As for this clonotype: It lacks a known antigen. The input lacks base qualities; no much larger clone sits a single base away.

The chain is encoded by TRBV5-1 joined to TRBJ2-7; the D element could tentatively be TRBD1 or TRBD2, as 5 bases agree for each. This TCR came from a human donor with Susac syndrome. Sequencing was done on a sample of CD8+ T cells from PBMCs. The CDR3 sequence is CASSWTGTTIEGEQYF. The sequenced DNA: TGCGCCAGCAGCTGGACCGGGACCACTATAGAGGGCGAGCAGTACTTC.